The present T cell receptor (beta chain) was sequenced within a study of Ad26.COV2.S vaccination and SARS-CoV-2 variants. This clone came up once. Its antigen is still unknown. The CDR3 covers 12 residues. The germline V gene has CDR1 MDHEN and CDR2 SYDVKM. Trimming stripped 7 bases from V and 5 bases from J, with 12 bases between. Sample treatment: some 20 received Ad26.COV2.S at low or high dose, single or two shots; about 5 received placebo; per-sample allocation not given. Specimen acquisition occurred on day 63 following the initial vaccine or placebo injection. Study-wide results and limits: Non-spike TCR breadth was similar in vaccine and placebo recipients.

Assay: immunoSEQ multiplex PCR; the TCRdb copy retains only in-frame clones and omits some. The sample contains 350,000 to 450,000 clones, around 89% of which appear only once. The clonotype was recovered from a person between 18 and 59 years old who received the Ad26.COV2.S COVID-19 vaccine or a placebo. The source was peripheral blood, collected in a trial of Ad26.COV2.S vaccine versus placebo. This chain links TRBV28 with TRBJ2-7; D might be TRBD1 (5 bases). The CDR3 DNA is TGTGCCAGCACTGTTTGGGGCCACGAGCAGTACTTC. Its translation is CASTVWGHEQYF.